The 13 T cell receptor beta chains given below trace back to one sample, sequenced in a study of control samples from healthy donors and cancer patients. Assay used: immunoSEQ multiplex PCR; TCRdb lists only in-frame clones, some missing. The table lists about 160,000 clones, 80% to 90% of them singletons, with around 13% in the top ten. The sequenced material came from blood. Receptors were obtained from a man aged 25 to 40 in good health.

The rearrangement uses TRBV6-5 and TRBJ1-6, with D possibly being TRBD1 (5 bases). CDR3 length: 14 amino acids. Deletions cut 7 bases from V and 7 bases from J, with 14 bases between. From germline, CDR1 is MNHEY and CDR2 SVGAGI. CDR3 loop: CASKTGYPNSPLHF. Here the CDR3 DNA reads TGTGCCAGCAAAACAGGATACCCAAATTCACCCCTCCACTTT.

The gene calls are TRBV6-5 and TRBJ2-6; unclear D gene. Germline assignment: CDR1 MNHEY and CDR2 SVGAGI. This CDR3 comprises 13 residues. V lost 4 bases to trimming and J lost 2 bases, with 3 bases between them. The CDR3 here is CASSSPGANVLTF. As DNA, the CDR3 is TGTGCCAGCAGTTCCCCTGGGGCCAACGTCCTGACTTTC.

This clone was found once. V usage is TRBV7-9 and J usage is TRBJ2-2; 7 nucleotides line up with TRBD1. V lost 6 bases and J lost 1; bases outside the gene matches: 14. CDR1 is SEHNR and CDR2 is FQNEAQ in the germline V gene (reference sequence). This CDR3 has 18 amino acids. The CDR3 DNA sequence: TGTGCCAGCAGAGGGGCGACAGGGAGCTCACTGAACACCGGGGAGCTGTTTTTT. This translates into CASRGATGSSLNTGELFF.

This chain connects TRBV5-5 to TRBJ2-5, with TRBD2 matching 8 bases. Germline CDR1 SGHKS, CDR2 YYEKEE (reference sequence). The V gene end was trimmed by 2 bases and the J gene end by 0 bases; junction bases not matched to a gene: 9. The CDR3 totals 17 residues. The CDR3 sequence: CASSFTAGGADQETQYF. The CDR3 DNA sequence: TGTGCCAGCAGCTTCACGGCGGGGGGCGCAGACCAAGAGACCCAGTACTTC.

J is TRBJ2-1 and V is TRBV19, with 8 bases fitting TRBD2. V gave up 3 bases and J gave up 9 bases; unmatched junction bases: 10. This CDR3 has 15 residues. CDR1 is LNHDA and CDR2 is SQIVND in the germline V gene (reference sequence). The CDR3 coding sequence is TGTGCCAGTAGTATCGGGGGGGGTTTTCTGGGTGAGCAGTTCTTC. This codes for CASSIGGGFLGEQFF.

This chain joins TRBV7-8 and TRBJ2-7; TRBD2 matches at 7 bases. V was pared by 2 bases and J by 2 bases, with 6 bases of the junction left unmatched. The CDR3 runs to 15 residues. Looked up from germline, CDR1 is SGHVS and CDR2 is FQNEAQ. CDR3 residues: CASSLSSGTPYEQYF. The CDR3 DNA reads as TGTGCCAGCAGCTTAAGCAGCGGGACGCCCTACGAGCAGTACTTC.

This chain uses TRBV11-3 with TRBJ2-4; TRBD1 matches 9 bases. Per germline, CDR1 SGHNT and CDR2 YENEEA. This CDR3 has 13 residues. With 5 bases clipped from V and 9 bases from J, the junction kept 5 bases outside the gene matches. In nucleotides, the CDR3 is TGTGCCAGCAGCACGGGACAGGGAAGCATTCAGTACTTC. Amino acids: CASSTGQGSIQYF.

The V and J genes are TRBV5-6 and TRBJ1-1; tentative D call: TRBD1 (5 bases). V was trimmed by 0 bases and J by 1 base, leaving 7 bases between them. Germline V gives CDR1 SGHDT, CDR2 YYEEEE. This CDR3 contains 14 residues. CDR3 nucleotides: TGTGCCAGCAGCTTGGCGGGGGGGAACACTGAAGCTTTCTTT. This sequence encodes CASSLAGGNTEAFF.

This clone was observed many times. This chain uses TRBV7-3 with TRBJ2-3; 9 nucleotides match TRBD2. The CDR3 loop spans 17 amino acids. After removal of 1 base from V and 5 bases from J, the junction contained 10 bases not matched to a gene. The germline V gene encodes CDR1 SGHTA and CDR2 FQGTGA. In DNA form, the CDR3 reads TGTGCCAGCAGCTTAAGCGGGAGCGGGGGGCAGGGAGATACGCAGTATTTT. The encoded protein is CASSLSGSGGQGDTQYF.

This chain uses TRBV11-2 with TRBJ2-1; a possible D gene is TRBD1 (6 bases). This CDR3 is built from 17 residues. Trimming pared 2 bases from V and 7 bases from J, leaving 21 bases between. Looked up from germline, CDR1 is SGHAT and CDR2 is FQNNGV. As DNA, the CDR3 is TGTGCCAGCAGCTTAATGTCCGAGCAGGGGCAGAGGAATGAGCAGTTCTTC. Translated: CASSLMSEQGQRNEQFF.

The chain carries TRBV11-1 and TRBJ2-1; D is ambiguous. Per germline, CDR1 SGHAT and CDR2 FQDESV (reference sequence). The CDR3 is 14 residues long. Trimming removed 2 bases at V and 8 bases at J, with 13 bases between. The CDR3 DNA follows: TGTGCCAGCAGCTTATTGGCCCTCTCTCATGAGCAGTTCTTC. This gives the protein CASSLLALSHEQFF.

The chain links TRBV3-1 (or the pseudogene TRBV3-2) to TRBJ2-7, with TRBD2 matching over 11 bases. V trimming: 3 bases; J trimming: 1 base; junction bases outside the gene matches: 14. This CDR3 region has 19 residues. Looked up from germline, CDR1 is LGHDT and CDR2 is YNNKEL (reference sequence). The CDR3 DNA reads as TGTGCCAGCAGCCATCAAAGTATGCTAGCGGGGGGCGCATCCTACGAGCAGTACTTC. It specifies CASSHQSMLAGGASYEQYF.

The chain is built from TRBV19 and TRBJ1-2; D not certain. The germline V gene has CDR1 LNHDA and CDR2 SQIVND (reference sequence). This CDR3 spans 11 amino acids. Trimming left V 3 bases short and J 6 bases short, with 5 bases between. The CDR3 spells CASSITDGYTF. As DNA, the CDR3 is TGTGCCAGTAGTATCACCGATGGCTACACCTTC. Full variable domain (remainder filled in from reference TRBV19 and TRBJ1-2): DGGITQSPKYLFRKEGQNVTLSCEQNLNHDAMYWYRQDPGQGLRLIYYSQIVNDFQKGDIAEGYSVSREKKESFPLTVTSAQKNPTAFYLCASSITDGYTFGSGTRLTVV.